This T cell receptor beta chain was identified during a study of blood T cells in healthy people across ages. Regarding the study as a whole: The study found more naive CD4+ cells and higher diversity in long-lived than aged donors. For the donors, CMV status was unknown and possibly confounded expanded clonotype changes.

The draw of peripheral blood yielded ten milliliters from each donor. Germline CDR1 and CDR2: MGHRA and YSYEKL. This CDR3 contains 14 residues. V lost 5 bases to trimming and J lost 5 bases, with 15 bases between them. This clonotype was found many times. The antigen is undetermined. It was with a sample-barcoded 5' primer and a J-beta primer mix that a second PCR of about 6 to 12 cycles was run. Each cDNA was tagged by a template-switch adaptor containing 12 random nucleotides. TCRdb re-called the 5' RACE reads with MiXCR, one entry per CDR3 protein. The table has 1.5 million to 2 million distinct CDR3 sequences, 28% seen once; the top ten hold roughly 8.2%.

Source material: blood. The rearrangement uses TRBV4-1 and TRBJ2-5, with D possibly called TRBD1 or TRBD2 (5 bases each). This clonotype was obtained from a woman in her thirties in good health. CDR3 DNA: TGCGCCAGCAGCGTTCAGGGAGTAGGTGAGACCCAGTACTTC. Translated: CASSVQGVGETQYF.